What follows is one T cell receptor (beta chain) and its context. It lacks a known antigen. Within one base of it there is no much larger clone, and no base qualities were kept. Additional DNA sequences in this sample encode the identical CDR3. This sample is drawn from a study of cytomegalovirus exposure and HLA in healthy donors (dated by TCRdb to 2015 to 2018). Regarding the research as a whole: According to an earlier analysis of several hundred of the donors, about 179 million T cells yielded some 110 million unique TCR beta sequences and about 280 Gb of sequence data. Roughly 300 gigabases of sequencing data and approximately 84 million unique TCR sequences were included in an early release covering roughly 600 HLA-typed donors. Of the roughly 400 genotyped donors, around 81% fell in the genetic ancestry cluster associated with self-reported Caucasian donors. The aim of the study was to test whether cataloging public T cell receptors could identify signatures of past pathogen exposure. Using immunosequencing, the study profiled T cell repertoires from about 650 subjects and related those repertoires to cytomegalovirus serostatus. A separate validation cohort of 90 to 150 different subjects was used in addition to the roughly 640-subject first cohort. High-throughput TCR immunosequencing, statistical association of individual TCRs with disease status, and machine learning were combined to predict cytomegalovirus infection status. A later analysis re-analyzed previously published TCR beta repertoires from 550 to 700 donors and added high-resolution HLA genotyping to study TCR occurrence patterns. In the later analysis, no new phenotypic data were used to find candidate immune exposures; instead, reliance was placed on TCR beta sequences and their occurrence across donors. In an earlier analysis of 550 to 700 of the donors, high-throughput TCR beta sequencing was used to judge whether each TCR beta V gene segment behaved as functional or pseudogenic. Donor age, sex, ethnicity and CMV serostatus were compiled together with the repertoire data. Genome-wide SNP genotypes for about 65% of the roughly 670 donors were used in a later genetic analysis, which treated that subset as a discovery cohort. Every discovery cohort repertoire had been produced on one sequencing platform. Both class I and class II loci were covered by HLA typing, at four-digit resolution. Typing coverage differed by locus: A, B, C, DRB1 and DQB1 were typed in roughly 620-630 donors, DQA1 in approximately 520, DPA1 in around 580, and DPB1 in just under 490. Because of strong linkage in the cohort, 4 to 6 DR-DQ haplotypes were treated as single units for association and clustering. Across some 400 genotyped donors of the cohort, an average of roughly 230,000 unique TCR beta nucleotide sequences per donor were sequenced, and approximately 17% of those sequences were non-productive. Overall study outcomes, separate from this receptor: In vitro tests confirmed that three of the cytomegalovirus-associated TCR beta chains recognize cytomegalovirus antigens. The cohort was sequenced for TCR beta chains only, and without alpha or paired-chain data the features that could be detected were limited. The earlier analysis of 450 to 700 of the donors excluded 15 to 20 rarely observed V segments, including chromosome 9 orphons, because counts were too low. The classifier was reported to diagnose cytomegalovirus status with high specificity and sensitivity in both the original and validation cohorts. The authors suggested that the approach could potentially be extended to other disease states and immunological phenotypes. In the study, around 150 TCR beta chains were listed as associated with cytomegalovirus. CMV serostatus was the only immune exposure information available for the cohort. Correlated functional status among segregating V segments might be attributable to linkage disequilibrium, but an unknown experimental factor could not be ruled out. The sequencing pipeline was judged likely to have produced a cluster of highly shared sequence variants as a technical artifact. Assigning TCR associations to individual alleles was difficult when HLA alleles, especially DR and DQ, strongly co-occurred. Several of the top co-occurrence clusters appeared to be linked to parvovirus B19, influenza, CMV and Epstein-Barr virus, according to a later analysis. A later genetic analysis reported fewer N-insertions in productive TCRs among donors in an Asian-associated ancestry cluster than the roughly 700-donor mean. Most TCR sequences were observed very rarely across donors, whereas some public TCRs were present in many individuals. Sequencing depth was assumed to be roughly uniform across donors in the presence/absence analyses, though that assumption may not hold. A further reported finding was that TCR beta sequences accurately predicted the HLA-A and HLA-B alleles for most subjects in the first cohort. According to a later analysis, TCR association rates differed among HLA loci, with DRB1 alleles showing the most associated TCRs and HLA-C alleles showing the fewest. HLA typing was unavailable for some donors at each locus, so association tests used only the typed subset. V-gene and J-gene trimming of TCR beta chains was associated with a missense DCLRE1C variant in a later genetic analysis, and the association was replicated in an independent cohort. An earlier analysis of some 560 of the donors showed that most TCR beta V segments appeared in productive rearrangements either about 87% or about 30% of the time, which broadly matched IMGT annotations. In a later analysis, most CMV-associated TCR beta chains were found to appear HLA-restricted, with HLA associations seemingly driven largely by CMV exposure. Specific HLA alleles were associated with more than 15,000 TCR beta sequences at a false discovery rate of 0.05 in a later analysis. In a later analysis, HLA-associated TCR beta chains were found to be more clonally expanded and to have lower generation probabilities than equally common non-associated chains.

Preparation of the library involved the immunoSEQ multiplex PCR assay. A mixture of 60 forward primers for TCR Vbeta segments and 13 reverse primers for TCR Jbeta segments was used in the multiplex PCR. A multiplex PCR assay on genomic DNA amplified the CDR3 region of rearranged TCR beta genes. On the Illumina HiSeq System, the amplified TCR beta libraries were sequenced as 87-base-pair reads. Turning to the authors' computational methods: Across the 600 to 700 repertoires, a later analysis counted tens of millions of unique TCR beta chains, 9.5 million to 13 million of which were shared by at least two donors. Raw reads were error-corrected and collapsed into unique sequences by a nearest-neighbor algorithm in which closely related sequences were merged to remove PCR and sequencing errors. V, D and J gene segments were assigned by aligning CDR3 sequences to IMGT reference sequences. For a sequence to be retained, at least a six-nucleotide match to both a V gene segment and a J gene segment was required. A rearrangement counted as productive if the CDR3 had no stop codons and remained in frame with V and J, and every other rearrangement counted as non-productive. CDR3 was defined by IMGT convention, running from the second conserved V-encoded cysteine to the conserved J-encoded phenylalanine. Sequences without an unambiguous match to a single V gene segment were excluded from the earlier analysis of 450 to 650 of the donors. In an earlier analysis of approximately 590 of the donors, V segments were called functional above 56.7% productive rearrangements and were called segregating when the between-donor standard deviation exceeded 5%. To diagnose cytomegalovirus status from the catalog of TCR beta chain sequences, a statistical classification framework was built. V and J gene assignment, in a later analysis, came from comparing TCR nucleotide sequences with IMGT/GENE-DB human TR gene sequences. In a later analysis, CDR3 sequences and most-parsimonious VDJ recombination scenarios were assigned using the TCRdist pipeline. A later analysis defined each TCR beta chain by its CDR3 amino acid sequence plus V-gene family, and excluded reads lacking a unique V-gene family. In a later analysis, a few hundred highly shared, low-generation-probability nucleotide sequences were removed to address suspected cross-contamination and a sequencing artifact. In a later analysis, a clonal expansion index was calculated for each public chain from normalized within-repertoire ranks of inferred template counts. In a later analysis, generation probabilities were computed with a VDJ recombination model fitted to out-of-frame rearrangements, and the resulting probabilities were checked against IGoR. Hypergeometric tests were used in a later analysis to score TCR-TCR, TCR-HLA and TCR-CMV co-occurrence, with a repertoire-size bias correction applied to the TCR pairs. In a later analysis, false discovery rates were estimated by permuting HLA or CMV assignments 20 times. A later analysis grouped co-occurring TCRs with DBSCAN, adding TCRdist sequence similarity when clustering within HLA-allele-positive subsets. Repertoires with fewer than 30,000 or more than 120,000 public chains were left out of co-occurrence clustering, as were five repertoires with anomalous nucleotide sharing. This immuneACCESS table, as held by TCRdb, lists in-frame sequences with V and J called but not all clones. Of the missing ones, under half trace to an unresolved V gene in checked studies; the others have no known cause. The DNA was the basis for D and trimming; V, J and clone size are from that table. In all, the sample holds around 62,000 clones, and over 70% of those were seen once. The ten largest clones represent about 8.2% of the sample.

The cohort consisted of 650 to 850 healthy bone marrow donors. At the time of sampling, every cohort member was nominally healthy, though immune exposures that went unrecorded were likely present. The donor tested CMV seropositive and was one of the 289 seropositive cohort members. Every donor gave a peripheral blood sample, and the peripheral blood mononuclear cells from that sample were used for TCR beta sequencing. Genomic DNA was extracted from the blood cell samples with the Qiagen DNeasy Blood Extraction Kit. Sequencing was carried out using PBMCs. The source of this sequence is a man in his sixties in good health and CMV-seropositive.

The DNA is TGTGCCAGCAGCCCACAGGGTAACTATGGCTACACCTTC. It translates to CASSPQGNYGYTF. The rearranged segments are TRBV7-6 and TRBJ1-2; a tentative D call is TRBD1 (6 bases match). V loses 5 bases of germline sequence and J loses 1 base, and the interval between the two ends is 8 bases. CDR1 SGHVS and CDR2 FNYEAQ are derived from the germline V gene. From the cysteine through the phenylalanine, the CDR3 covers 13 amino acids. Kept here is only the CDR3 DNA, which spans 39 bases and is read in frame from base 1.